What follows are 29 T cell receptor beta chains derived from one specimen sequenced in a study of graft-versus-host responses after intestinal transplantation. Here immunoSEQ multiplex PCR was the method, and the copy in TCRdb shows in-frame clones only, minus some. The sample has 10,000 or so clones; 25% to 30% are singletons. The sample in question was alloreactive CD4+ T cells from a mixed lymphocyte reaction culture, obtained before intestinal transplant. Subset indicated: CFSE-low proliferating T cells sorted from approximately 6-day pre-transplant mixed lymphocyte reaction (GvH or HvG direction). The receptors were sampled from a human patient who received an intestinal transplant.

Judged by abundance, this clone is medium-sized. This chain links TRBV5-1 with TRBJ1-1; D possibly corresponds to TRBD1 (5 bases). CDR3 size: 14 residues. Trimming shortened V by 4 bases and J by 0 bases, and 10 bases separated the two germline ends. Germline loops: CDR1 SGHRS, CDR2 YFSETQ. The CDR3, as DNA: TGCGCCAGCAGCCCCGGGGGGGTGAACACTGAAGCTTTCTTT. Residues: CASSPGGVNTEAFF.

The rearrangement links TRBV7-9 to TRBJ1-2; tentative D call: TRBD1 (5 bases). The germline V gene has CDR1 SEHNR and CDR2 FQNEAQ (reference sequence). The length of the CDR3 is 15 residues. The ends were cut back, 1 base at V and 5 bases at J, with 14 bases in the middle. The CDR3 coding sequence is TGTGCCAGCAGCTTAGGCACAGGAAGAGAGTATGGCTACACCTTC. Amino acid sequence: CASSLGTGREYGYTF.

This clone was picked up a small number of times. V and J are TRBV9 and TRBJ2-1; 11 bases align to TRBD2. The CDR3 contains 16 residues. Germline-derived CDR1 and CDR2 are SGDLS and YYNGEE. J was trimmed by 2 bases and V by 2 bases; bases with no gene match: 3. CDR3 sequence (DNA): TGTGCCAGCAGCGTTCGACTAGCGGGGACCTACAATGAGCAGTTCTTC. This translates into CASSVRLAGTYNEQFF. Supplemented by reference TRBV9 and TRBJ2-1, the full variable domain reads DSGVTQTPKHLITATGQRVTLRCSPRSGDLSVYWYQQSLDQGLQFLIQYYNGEERAKGNILERFSAQQFPDLHSELNLSSLELGDSALYFCASSVRLAGTYNEQFFGPGTRLTVL.

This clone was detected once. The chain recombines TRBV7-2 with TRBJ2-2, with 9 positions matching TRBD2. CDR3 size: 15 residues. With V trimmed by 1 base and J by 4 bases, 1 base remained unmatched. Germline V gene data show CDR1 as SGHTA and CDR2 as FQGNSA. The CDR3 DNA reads TGTGCCAGCAGCTTAGAACTAGCGGGCACCGGGGAGCTGTTTTTT. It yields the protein CASSLELAGTGELFF.

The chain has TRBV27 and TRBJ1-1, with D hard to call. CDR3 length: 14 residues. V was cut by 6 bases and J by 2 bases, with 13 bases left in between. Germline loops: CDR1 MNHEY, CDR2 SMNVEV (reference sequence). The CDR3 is CASSPRAANTEAFF. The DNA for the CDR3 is TGTGCCAGCAGCCCTCGGGCGGCTAACACTGAAGCTTTCTTT.

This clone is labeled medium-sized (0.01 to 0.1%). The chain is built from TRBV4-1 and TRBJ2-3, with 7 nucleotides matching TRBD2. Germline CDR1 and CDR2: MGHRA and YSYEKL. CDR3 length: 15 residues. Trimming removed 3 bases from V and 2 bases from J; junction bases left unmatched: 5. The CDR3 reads CASSHLLAATDTQYF. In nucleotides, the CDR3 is TGCGCCAGCAGCCACTTGCTAGCGGCCACAGATACGCAGTATTTT.

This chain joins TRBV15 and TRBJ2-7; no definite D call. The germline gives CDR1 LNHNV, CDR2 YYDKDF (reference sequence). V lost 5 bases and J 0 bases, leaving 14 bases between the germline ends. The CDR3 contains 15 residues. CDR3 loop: CATSDNVAPSYEQYF. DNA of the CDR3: TGTGCCACCAGCGATAATGTGGCTCCCTCCTACGAGCAGTACTTC.

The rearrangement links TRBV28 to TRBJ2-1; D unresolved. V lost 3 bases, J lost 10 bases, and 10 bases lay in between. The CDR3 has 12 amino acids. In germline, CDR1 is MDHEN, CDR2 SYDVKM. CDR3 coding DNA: TGTGCCAGCAGTTTCTTCCAGACAGAGCAGTTCTTC. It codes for CASSFFQTEQFF.

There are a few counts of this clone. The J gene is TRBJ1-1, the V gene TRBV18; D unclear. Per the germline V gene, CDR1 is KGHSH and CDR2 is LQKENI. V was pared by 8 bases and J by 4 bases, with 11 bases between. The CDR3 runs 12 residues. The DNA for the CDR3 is TGTGCCAGCAGGACGGGCGTCACTGAAGCTTTCTTT. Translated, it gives CASRTGVTEAFF.

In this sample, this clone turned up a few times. CDR3 amino acids: CASSISGFYGYTF. CDR3 nucleotide sequence: TGTGCCAGTAGTATCTCAGGTTTCTATGGCTACACCTTC. This chain joins TRBV19 and TRBJ1-2; D unresolved. V gave up 3 bases and J gave up 4 bases, with 9 bases separating them. CDR3 size: 13 residues. Per the germline V gene, CDR1 is LNHDA and CDR2 is SQIVND (reference sequence).

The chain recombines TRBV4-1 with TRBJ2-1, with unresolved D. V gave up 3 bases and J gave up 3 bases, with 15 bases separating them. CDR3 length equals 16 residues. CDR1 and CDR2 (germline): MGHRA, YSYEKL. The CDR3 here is CASSQVPGSGYNEQFF. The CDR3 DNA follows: TGCGCCAGCAGCCAGGTACCAGGTTCGGGCTACAATGAGCAGTTCTTC.

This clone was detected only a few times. The CDR3 nucleotides read TGCGCCAGCAGCCAAGGAGGGGGCTACGAGCAGTACTTC. Translating it yields CASSQGGGYEQYF. The V call is TRBV4-1, the J call TRBJ2-7, with TRBD1 as a possible D gene (6 bases). The CDR3 runs to 13 residues. Trimming took off 1 base at V and 3 bases at J, with 7 bases between the two ends. Germline CDR1 MGHRA, CDR2 YSYEKL.

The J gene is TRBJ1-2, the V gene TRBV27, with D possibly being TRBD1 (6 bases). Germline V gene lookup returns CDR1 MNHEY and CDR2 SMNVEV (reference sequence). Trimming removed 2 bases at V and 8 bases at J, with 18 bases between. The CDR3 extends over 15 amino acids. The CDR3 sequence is CASSLGLGGAGGYTF. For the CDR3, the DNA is TGTGCCAGCAGTTTAGGGCTTGGGGGGGCGGGAGGCTACACCTTC.

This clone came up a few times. The CDR3 DNA sequence: TGTGCCAGCAGTTTCCCAGGCGGCTATGGCTACACCTTC. Residues: CASSFPGGYGYTF. The chain has TRBV6-1 and TRBJ1-2; D ambiguous. This CDR3 contains 13 residues. Trimming took off 5 bases at V and 4 bases at J, with 11 bases between the two ends. Germline CDR1 and CDR2: MNHNS and SASEGT.

The CDR3 DNA reads TGTGCCAGCAGCTTAGGACAGGGTTACATTCAGTACTTC. Amino acids: CASSLGQGYIQYF. The chain combines TRBV7-6 with TRBJ2-4; 7 bases agree with TRBD1. Germline assignment: CDR1 SGHVS and CDR2 FNYEAQ. V shed 1 base, J shed 8 bases, and the junction held 2 bases outside the gene matches. The CDR3 extends over 13 amino acids. Looking up the rest from reference TRBV7-6 and TRBJ2-4 gives the full variable domain: GAGVSQSPRYKVTKRGQDVALRCDPISGHVSLYWYRQALGQGPEFLTYFNYEAQQDKSGLPNDRFSAERPEGSISTLTIQRTEQRDSAMYRCASSLGQGYIQYFGAGTRLSVL.

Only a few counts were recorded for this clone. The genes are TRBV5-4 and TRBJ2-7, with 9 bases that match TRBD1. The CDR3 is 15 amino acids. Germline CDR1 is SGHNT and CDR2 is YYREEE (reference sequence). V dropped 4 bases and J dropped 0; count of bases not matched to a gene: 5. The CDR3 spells CASSAETGGSYEQYF. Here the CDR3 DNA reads TGTGCCAGCAGCGCCGAGACAGGGGGCTCCTACGAGCAGTACTTC.

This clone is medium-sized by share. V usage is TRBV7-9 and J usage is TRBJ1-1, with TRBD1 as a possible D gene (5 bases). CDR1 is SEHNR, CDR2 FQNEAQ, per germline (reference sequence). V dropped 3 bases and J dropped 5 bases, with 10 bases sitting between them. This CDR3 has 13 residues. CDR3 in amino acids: CASSFGQGTEAFF. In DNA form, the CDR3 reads TGTGCCAGCAGCTTTGGTCAGGGTACTGAAGCTTTCTTT.

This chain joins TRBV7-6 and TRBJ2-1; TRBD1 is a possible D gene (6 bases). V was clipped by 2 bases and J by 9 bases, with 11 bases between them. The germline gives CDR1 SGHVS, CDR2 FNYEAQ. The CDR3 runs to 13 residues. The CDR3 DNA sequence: TGTGCCAGCAGCTTACTGGGGGCGGGTGAGCAGTTCTTC. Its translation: CASSLLGAGEQFF.

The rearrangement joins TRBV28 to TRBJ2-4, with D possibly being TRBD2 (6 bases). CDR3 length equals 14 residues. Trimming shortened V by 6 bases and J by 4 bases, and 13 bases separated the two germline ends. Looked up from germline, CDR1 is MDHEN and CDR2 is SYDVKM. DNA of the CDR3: TGTGCCAGCAGACTCGGGACTTATAAAAACATTCAGTACTTC. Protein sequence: CASRLGTYKNIQYF. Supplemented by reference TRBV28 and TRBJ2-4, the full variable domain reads DVKVTQSSRYLVKRTGEKVFLECVQDMDHENMFWYRQDPGLGLRLIYFSYDVKMKEKGDIPEGYSVSREKKERFSLILESASTNQTSMYLCASRLGTYKNIQYFGAGTRLSVL.

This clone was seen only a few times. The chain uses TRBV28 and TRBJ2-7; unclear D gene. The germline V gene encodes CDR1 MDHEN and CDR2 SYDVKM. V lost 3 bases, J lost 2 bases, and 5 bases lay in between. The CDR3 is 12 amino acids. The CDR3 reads CASSFPPYEQYF. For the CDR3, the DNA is TGTGCCAGCAGTTTTCCACCCTACGAGCAGTACTTC.

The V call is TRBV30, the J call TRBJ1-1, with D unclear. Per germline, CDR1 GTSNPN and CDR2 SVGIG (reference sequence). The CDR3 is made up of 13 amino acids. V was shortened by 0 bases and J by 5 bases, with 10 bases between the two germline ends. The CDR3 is CAWSVEGRTEAFF. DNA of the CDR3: TGTGCCTGGAGTGTAGAGGGAAGGACTGAAGCTTTCTTT.

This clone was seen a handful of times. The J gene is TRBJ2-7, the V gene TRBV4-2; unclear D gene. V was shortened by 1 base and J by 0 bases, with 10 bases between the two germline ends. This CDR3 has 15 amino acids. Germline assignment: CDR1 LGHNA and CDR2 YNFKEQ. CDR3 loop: CASSQVDPASYEQYF. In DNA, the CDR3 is TGTGCCAGCAGCCAAGTAGATCCAGCCTCCTACGAGCAGTACTTC.

CDR3 nucleotide sequence: TGTGCCAGCAGTTTTGAGCAGGGGGGGAATGAAAAACTGTTTTTT. Protein sequence: CASSFEQGGNEKLFF. The chain has TRBV27 and TRBJ1-4; TRBD1 matches at 7 bases. The CDR3 consists of 15 residues. Germline trimming cut 3 bases from V and 5 bases from J; bases unmatched to any gene: 6. From germline, CDR1 is MNHEY and CDR2 SMNVEV (reference sequence). Full variable domain (missing parts from reference TRBV27 and TRBJ1-4): EAQVTQNPRYLITVTGKKLTVTCSQNMNHEYMSWYRQDPGLGLRQIYYSMNVEVTDKGDVPEGYKVSRKEKRNFPLILESPSPNQTSLYFCASSFEQGGNEKLFFGSGTQLSVL.

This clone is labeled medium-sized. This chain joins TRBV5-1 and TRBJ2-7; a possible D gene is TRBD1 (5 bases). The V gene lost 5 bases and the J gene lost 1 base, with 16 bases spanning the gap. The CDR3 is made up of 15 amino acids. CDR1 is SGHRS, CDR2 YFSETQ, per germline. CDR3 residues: CASSLKQDLSYEQYF. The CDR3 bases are TGCGCCAGCAGTTTGAAACAGGATTTATCCTACGAGCAGTACTTC.

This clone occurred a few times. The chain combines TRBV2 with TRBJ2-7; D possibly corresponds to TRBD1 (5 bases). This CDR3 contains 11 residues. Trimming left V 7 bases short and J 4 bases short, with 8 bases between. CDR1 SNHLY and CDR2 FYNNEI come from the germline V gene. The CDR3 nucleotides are TGTGCCAGCACCTCAGGGTACGAGCAGTACTTC. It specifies CASTSGYEQYF.

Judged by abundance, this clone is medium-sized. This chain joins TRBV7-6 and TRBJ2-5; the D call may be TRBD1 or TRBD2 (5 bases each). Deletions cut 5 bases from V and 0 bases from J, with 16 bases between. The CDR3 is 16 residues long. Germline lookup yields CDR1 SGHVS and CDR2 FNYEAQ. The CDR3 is CASSHVGGWDQETQYF. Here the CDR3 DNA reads TGTGCCAGCAGCCACGTTGGGGGATGGGACCAAGAGACCCAGTACTTC.

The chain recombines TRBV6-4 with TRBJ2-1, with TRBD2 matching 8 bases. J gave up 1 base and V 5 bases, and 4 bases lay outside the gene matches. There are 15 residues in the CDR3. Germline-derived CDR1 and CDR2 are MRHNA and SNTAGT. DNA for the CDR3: TGTGCCAGCAGTTACCCTAGCGGGTCCTACAATGAGCAGTTCTTC. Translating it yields CASSYPSGSYNEQFF.

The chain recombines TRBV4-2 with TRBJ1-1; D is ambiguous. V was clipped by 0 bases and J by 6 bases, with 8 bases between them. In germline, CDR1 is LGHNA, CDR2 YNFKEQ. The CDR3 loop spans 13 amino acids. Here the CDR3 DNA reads TGTGCCAGCAGCCAAGATGACGTCGCTGAAGCTTTCTTT. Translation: CASSQDDVAEAFF.

The CDR3 DNA sequence: TGTGCCAGCAGTGCGGTCAGGGTGAGGTATAGCAATCAGCCCCAGCATTTT. It codes for CASSAVRVRYSNQPQHF. This rearrangement joins TRBV6-1 to TRBJ1-5, with a tentative D call TRBD1 (5 bases). V was shortened by 4 bases and J by 0 bases, with 16 bases between the two germline ends. CDR3 size: 17 residues. The germline V gene encodes CDR1 MNHNS and CDR2 SASEGT.